This TCR beta chain is from a study of T-cell reconstitution after alpha-beta-depleted transplantation in children. This clonotype was observed many times. The target antigen is unknown. The CDR3 has 16 amino acids. Between the trimmed V and J ends, which lost 1 base and 5 bases, there was a span of 15 bases. Germline lookup yields CDR1 SGHAT and CDR2 FQNNGV. TCRbeta library construction was performed incorporating unique molecular identifiers. In TCRdb, the PCR reads were re-called with MiXCR into one record per CDR3 protein. The sample contains approximately 500,000 distinct CDR3 sequences, 8% to 11% of which appear only once. Whole-study results and caveats: After one year, T-cell counts and TCRbeta diversity mostly came from new T cells.

This TCR derives from a child younger than 10 with inherited bone marrow failure, due to receive a stem cell transplant. V usage is TRBV11-2 and J usage is TRBJ2-1, with D uncertain. The sequencing used PBMCs, collected before TCRalphabeta/CD19-depleted stem cell transplant. The CDR3 nucleotides are TGTGCCAGCAGCTTAGTATGGCGAGGAGTACACAATGAGCAGTTCTTC. This encodes CASSLVWRGVHNEQFF.